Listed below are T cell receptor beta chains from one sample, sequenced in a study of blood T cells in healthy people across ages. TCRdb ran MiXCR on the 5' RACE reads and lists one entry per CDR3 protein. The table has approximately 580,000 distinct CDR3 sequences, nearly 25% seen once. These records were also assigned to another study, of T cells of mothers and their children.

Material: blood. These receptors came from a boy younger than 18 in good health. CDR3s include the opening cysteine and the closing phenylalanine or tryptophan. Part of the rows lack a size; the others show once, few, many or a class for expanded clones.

CSARETGWAFF	-	11	TRBV20-1	TRBJ1-1
CASSQDLFRGDSADTQYF	few	18	TRBV4-3	TRBJ2-3
CASSHGGLEQYF	many	12	TRBV5-6	TRBJ2-7
CASSLGSVAEKLFF	-	14	TRBV27	TRBJ1-4
CSVRETYEQYF	many	11	TRBV29-1	TRBJ2-7
CASSLGTDANSPLHF	-	15	TRBV7-2	TRBJ1-6
CASSQVWRDGEKLFF	-	15	TRBV4-1	TRBJ1-4
CASSFPSGSYEQYF	few	14	TRBV5-1	TRBJ2-7
CASSLPTRSGANVLTF	-	16	TRBV12-3/TRBV12-4	TRBJ2-6
CASSSGTPVLYGYTF	-	15	TRBV7-8	TRBJ1-2
CASSLGGRGQAGTQYF	-	16	TRBV7-9	-
CSAIQTHYEQYF	few	12	TRBV20-1	TRBJ2-7
CASRKGTTSESPLHF	-	15	TRBV7-8	TRBJ1-6
CASSPGTGGENIQYF	-	15	TRBV4-3	TRBJ2-4
CSVGGLAVTDTQYF	-	14	TRBV29-1	TRBJ2-3
CASSSGLAGWQYF	many	13	TRBV7-2	TRBJ2-5
CASSRLPGGQDTQYF	-	15	TRBV7-2	TRBJ2-3
CSGGGSKGTEAFF	-	13	TRBV29-1	TRBJ1-1
CASSWEGSNTGELFF	few	15	TRBV28	TRBJ2-2
CASGSGGLVGEEQFF	-	15	TRBV11-2	TRBJ2-1
CASSQALDRGKYEQYF	-	16	TRBV4-3	TRBJ2-7
CASSTWDIQETQYF	many	14	TRBV7-2	TRBJ2-5
CASSSRPEAQYF	-	12	TRBV6-5	TRBJ2-5
CASSRTGTDTQYF	-	13	TRBV3-1	TRBJ2-3
CASSPFGTVNTGELFF	-	16	TRBV27	TRBJ2-2